These 16 T cell receptor beta chains share one sample of origin, sequenced in a study of blood T cell repertoires in COVID-19. Some clones are missing from TCRdb's copy, which holds only in-frame ones; the method was immunoSEQ multiplex PCR. The repertoire includes about 280,000 clones, roughly nine tenths of them detected once, and about 6.1% sits in the top ten. The sample was PBMCs or T cells enriched from blood (not recorded which). The receptors shown here come from a woman between 40 and 55 years old who had recovered from COVID-19.

The chain is built from TRBV7-8 and TRBJ1-1; D is possibly TRBD1 (6 bases). There are 15 residues in the CDR3. Trimming removed 3 bases at V and 1 base at J, with 12 bases between. CDR1 and CDR2 (germline): SGHVS, FQNEAQ. The CDR3 region is CASSFTGPRNTEAFF. The CDR3 region has the DNA TGTGCCAGCAGCTTCACAGGGCCCAGGAACACTGAAGCTTTCTTT.

As DNA, the CDR3 is TGTGCCAGCAGCAAATTCCGGACAGGGTATGGGGAGCCCCAGCATTTT. It is translated as CASSKFRTGYGEPQHF. The rearrangement uses TRBV5-8 and TRBJ1-5; 8 nucleotides line up with TRBD1. Trimming cost V 4 bases and J 8 bases; bases outside gene matches: 14. From germline, CDR1 is SGHTS and CDR2 YDEGEE. There are 16 residues in the CDR3.

V usage is TRBV9 and J usage is TRBJ1-1, with 7 positions matching TRBD1. The CDR3 is made up of 14 amino acids. Losses at the gene ends were 7 bases for V and 8 bases for J; bases not matched to a gene: 14. Looked up from germline, CDR1 is SGDLS and CDR2 is YYNGEE. The CDR3 is CASRPLGTVEEAFF. CDR3 DNA sequence: TGTGCCAGCCGTCCCCTGGGGACAGTCGAAGAAGCTTTCTTT.

The chain uses TRBV15 and TRBJ2-3; D ambiguous. The V gene's germline CDR1 is LNHNV and CDR2 YYDKDF (reference sequence). The CDR3 spans 16 residues. Deletions cut 1 base from V and 1 base from J, with 12 bases between. The CDR3 protein is CATSRGSSTGTDTQYF. The DNA for the CDR3 is TGTGCCACCAGCAGAGGTAGTAGTACGGGCACAGATACGCAGTATTTT.

This clone was recorded only once. The chain recombines TRBV10-3 with TRBJ1-4; tentative D call: TRBD1 (5 bases). CDR1 is ENHRY and CDR2 is SYGVKD in the germline V gene. The CDR3 has 12 residues. Trimming took 7 bases from V and 8 from J, leaving 11 bases between them. The CDR3 region has the DNA TGTGCCATCACGGCAGGGAGGGAAAAACTGTTTTTT. Translating gives CAITAGREKLFF.

J is TRBJ1-4 and V is TRBV4-3, with a possible D match to TRBD1 (5 bases). The CDR3 contains 14 residues. Trimming left V 0 bases short and J 8 bases short, with 10 bases between. Per the germline V gene, CDR1 is LGHNA and CDR2 is YSLEER. CDR3 sequence (DNA): TGCGCCAGCAGCCAAGACTACAAGGGGGAAAAACTGTTTTTT. Its translation: CASSQDYKGEKLFF.

The chain employs TRBV15 and TRBJ1-6, with 8 bases that match TRBD1. Germline trimming cut 3 bases from V and 7 bases from J; bases unmatched to any gene: 5. The length of the CDR3 is 15 residues. Germline CDR1 LNHNV, CDR2 YYDKDF (reference sequence). The CDR3 spells CATSRGRQGNSPLHF. DNA for the CDR3: TGTGCCACCAGCAGGGGTCGACAGGGGAATTCACCCCTCCACTTT.

CDR3 coding DNA: TGTGCCAGCAGCTATAACAGGGTAATGGTTGGCTACACCTTC. Translation: CASSYNRVMVGYTF. V gene TRBV5-6 combines with J gene TRBJ1-2, with D perhaps TRBD1 (6 bases). CDR1 SGHDT and CDR2 YYEEEE come from the germline V gene. The CDR3 is 14 amino acids. Trimming pared 3 bases from V and 7 bases from J, leaving 16 bases between. The variable domain in full, with the rest retrieved from reference TRBV5-6 and TRBJ1-2, is DAGVTQSPTHLIKTRGQQVTLRCSPKSGHDTVSWYQQALGQGPQFIFQYYEEEERQRGNFPDRFSGHQFPNYSSELNVNALLLGDSALYLCASSYNRVMVGYTFGSGTRLTVV.

The genes are TRBV7-9 and TRBJ2-1; TRBD1 agrees at 9 bases. CDR1 is SEHNR, CDR2 FQNEAQ, per germline (reference sequence). The junction had 7 bases not matched to a gene; V was cut back by 6 bases and J by 4 bases. The CDR3 length is 15 residues. CDR3 coding DNA: TGTGCCAGCAGACCCGGGACAGGGCATTACAATGAGCAGTTCTTC. Its translation: CASRPGTGHYNEQFF.

The chain employs TRBV15 and TRBJ2-3, with D possibly TRBD2 on 5 matching bases. This CDR3 is 15 amino acids long. Trimming stripped 4 bases from V and 3 bases from J, with 14 bases between. Per the germline V gene, CDR1 is LNHNV and CDR2 is YYDKDF (reference sequence). The CDR3 DNA sequence: TGTGCCACCAGCATCCCCCGGCCGGGGACAGATACGCAGTATTTT. Translating gives CATSIPRPGTDTQYF.

The chain is built from TRBV19 and TRBJ2-5; D may be TRBD2 (6 bases). CDR1 is LNHDA, CDR2 SQIVND, per germline (reference sequence). The CDR3 has 14 amino acids. Trimming stripped 1 base from V and 4 bases from J, with 10 bases between. CDR3 DNA sequence: TGTGCCAGTAGTATAGCGCGGGAAGGAGAGACCCAGTACTTC. This codes for CASSIAREGETQYF.

The rearrangement links TRBV7-2 to TRBJ2-3; D is possibly TRBD2 (5 bases). The CDR3 is made up of 14 amino acids. The V gene's germline CDR1 is SGHTA and CDR2 FQGNSA. The V gene lost 6 bases and the J gene lost 0 bases, with 10 bases spanning the gap. In DNA, the CDR3 is TGTGCCAGCAGTCGGAGGTTAAGCACAGATACGCAGTATTTT. The encoded protein is CASSRRLSTDTQYF.

The gene calls are TRBV28 and TRBJ2-7; TRBD2 aligns across 10 bases. The CDR3 is 15 residues long. CDR1 is MDHEN, CDR2 SYDVKM, per germline. Unmatched junction bases numbered 6, after V lost 6 bases and J lost 1 base. The CDR3, as DNA: TGTGCCAGCAGCGGACGGACTAGCGGATCCTACGAGCAGTACTTC. Translation: CASSGRTSGSYEQYF. Filled out from reference TRBV28 and TRBJ2-7, the complete variable domain reads DVKVTQSSRYLVKRTGEKVFLECVQDMDHENMFWYRQDPGLGLRLIYFSYDVKMKEKGDIPEGYSVSREKKERFSLILESASTNQTSMYLCASSGRTSGSYEQYFGPGTRLTVT.

The rearrangement joins TRBV7-3 to TRBJ2-7; possibly TRBD2 for D (5 bases). V was clipped by 0 bases and J by 0 bases, with 6 bases between them. The V gene's germline CDR1 is SGHTA and CDR2 FQGTGA. The CDR3 has 14 residues. The CDR3: CASSLTSGSYEQYF. The CDR3 nucleotides are TGTGCCAGCAGCTTAACGAGCGGCTCCTACGAGCAGTACTTC.

The rearrangement uses TRBV27 and TRBJ2-7, with 12 bases lining up with TRBD2. The CDR3 extends over 17 amino acids. Germline V lookup: CDR1 MNHEY, CDR2 SMNVEV (reference sequence). The V gene end was trimmed by 5 bases and the J gene end by 5 bases; junction bases not matched to a gene: 13. In nucleotides, the CDR3 is TGTGCCAGCAGTCCGGGACTAGCGGGCCCGAGGTACCACGAGCAGTACTTC. Its protein product is CASSPGLAGPRYHEQYF.

This rearrangement joins TRBV19 to TRBJ1-5; D gene unclear. The V and J ends lost 7 bases and 0 bases respectively, with 13 bases between them. Germline assignment: CDR1 LNHDA and CDR2 SQIVND (reference sequence). The CDR3 covers 15 residues. In nucleotides, the CDR3 is TGTGCCAGTAATGGGCCGGACTATAGCAATCAGCCCCAGCATTTT. Encoded protein: CASNGPDYSNQPQHF.